This T cell receptor beta chain was observed in a study of T cells in Graves' hyperthyroidism and ophthalmopathy (dated by TCRdb to between 2019 and 2020). Turning to the overall study: Peripheral blood was sampled at the time of initial diagnosis, prior to any treatment. The 100 or so discovery patients were divided at random into training and test sets in a 7:3 ratio. Thyroid tissue and blood T-cell repertoires from about six Graves' hyperthyroidism patients were also compared in the study. According to the paper, TCR Vbeta CDR3 sequencing was carried out on about 140 peripheral blood samples, which came from approximately 43 ophthalmopathy, around 74 hyperthyroidism and about 17 progressor patients. A discovery cohort of about 100 patients, about 43 with Graves' ophthalmopathy and 55 to 60 with stable Graves' hyperthyroidism, was used to find distinguishing TCR V-J signatures. Following sampling, methimazole starting at 30 mg daily was given to hyperthyroidism patients, and high-dose intravenous methylprednisolone was given to ophthalmopathy patients. Prospective prediction of ophthalmopathy was tested in an independent validation cohort of 18 to 20 hyperthyroidism patients and roughly 16 patients who later progressed to ophthalmopathy.

Amplification of TCR beta CDR3 regions was carried out from RNA transcripts. For the first round of RT-PCR on the TCR CDR3, the HTBI primer set was used together with the Qiagen OneStep RT-PCR kit. Libraries were constructed in a second round of multiplex PCR, after which size selection and purification were carried out. Sequencing of the libraries was done on an Illumina HiSeq2000 using paired-end 100 bp reads. In the original analysis: SOAPnuke was used to process the raw data, throwing out any read that contained adapters or uncalled bases, had a mean Phred below 15, or lacked an exact constant-primer or identifier match. High-quality paired reads were merged with COPE v1.2.5, and unique nucleotide sequences were defined as clonotypes. MiTCR v1.1 was used to align the clonotypes against IMGT TRBV, TRBD and TRBJ reference segments. The analysis included only V-J combinations with a frequency above 0.0001, which together covered 99% to 99.2% of the repertoires. A TCS score was defined as the ratio of F50 (clonal expansion) to E x V (chaos), with BLOSUM62-based TCRdist applied between CDR3 peptides within each V-J. Welch's t-statistics and random forest reduced roughly 540 V-J features to 13, which were used in a naive Bayes classifier (R e1071). TCRdb's own reprocessing of the public reads used fastp at Q25 and MiXCR and kept productive beta chains. Here each entry gathers all rows of one CDR3 protein and keeps the most common genes and DNA. These V and J calls originate from TCRdb's pipeline instead of the authors' own analysis. This sample lists hundreds of thousands of distinct CDR3 sequences; 15% to 20% were detected once. Around 4% of the sample lies in the top ten.

Stable Graves' hyperthyroidism was defined as no progression to ophthalmopathy during 18 months of follow-up. The hyperthyroidism patients were between 18 and 65 years old and newly diagnosed, with a disease duration of less than 2 months. Exclusion was applied to patients with uncontrolled infections, other autoimmune diseases, pregnancy or lactation. Diagnoses were established on the basis of clinical symptoms, serum thyroxine and TRAb, thyroid ultrasound, and orbital computed tomography. PBMCs were isolated from more than 9 ml of fresh peripheral blood by Ficoll-Paque density gradient centrifugation. Total RNA was extracted with Trizol reagent, and quality was checked on an Agilent 2100 Bioanalyzer. What the authors observed across the whole study: A 13 V-J signature model separated ophthalmopathy from stable hyperthyroidism, with around 90% sensitivity and around 84% specificity in cross-validation and 80%/75% in testing. Blood samples also contained most of the expanded thyroid clonotypes (frequency above 0.001), which suggests that blood repertoires may reflect thyroid immune responses. No statistical method was used to set the sample size in advance, and investigators knew the group allocation. In validation, the model predicted progression to ophthalmopathy a median of approximately 6.6 months before onset, with roughly 68% sensitivity and roughly 73% specificity.

Cut back by 0 bases and 6 bases, the V and J ends lie 2 bases apart. CDR1 and CDR2, per the germline V gene, are KGHDR and SFDVKD. From the cysteine through the phenylalanine, the CDR3 covers 11 amino acids. Just the 33-base CDR3 DNA is kept, in frame starting at base 1. This clonotype showed up many times. This receptor's antigen is unknown. The sample holds no much larger clone one base away, and base qualities are not on file. This receptor was identified in a woman in her thirties with Graves' hyperthyroidism. Recombination linked TRBV24-1 to TRBJ2-7, with no D gene named confidently. The sample was blood. Here is the DNA: TGTGCCACCAGTGATTTGGGCGAGCAGTACTTC. This codes for CATSDLGEQYF.